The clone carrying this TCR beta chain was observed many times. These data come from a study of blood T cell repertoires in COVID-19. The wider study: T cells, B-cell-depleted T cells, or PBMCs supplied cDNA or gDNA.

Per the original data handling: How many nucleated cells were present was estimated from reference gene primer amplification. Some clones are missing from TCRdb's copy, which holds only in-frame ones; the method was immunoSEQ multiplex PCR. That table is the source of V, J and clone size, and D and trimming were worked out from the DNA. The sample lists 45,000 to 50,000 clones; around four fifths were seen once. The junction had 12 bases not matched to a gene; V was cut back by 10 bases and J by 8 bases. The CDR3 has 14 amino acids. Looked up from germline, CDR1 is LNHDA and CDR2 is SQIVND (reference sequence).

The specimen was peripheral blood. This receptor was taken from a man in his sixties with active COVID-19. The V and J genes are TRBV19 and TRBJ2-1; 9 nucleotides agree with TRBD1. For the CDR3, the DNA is TGTGCCACCGACAACAGGGGGCTCGGGGATGAGCAGTTCTTC. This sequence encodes CATDNRGLGDEQFF.